This TCR beta chain came from a study of T cells in Graves' hyperthyroidism and ophthalmopathy. In the study overall: Specimen type is peripheral blood, collected at initial diagnosis prior to any treatment. Study results and limitations: Classification by a 13 V-J model distinguished ophthalmopathy from stable hyperthyroidism.

PBMCs were collected from an approximately 9.2 ml volume of fresh peripheral blood. V was pared by 1 base and J by 6 bases, with 1 base between. The CDR3 runs to 11 residues. This clonotype was recorded many times. Its target is unknown. The investigators amplified TCR beta CDR3 regions from RNA transcripts. The HTBI primer set drove a first-round RT-PCR of the TCR CDR3. TCRdb recomputed calls from the multiplex PCR reads with MiXCR, one row per CDR3 protein. This sample has 650,000 to 700,000 distinct CDR3 sequences, with 17% found just once. The rearrangement joins TRBV12-3 or TRBV12-4 to TRBJ1-3; D unclear. Sequenced material: blood. This sequence originates from a man aged 45-60 years with Graves' hyperthyroidism. The CDR3 protein is CASSLENTIYF. CDR3 DNA sequence: TGTGCCAGCAGTTTAGAAAACACCATATATTTT.